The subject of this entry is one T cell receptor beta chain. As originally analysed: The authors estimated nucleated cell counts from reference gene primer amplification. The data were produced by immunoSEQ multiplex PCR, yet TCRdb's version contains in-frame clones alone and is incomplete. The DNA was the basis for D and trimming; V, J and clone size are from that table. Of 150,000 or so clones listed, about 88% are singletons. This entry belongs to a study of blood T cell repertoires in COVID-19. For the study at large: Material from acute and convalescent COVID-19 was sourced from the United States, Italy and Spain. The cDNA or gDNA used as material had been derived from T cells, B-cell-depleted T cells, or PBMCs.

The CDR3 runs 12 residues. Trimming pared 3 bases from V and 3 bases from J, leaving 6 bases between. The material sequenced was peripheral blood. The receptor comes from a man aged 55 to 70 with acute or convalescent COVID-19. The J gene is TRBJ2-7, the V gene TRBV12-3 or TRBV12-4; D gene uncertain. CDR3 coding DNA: TGTGCCAGCAGTTTTCGGGTCTACGAGCAGTACTTC. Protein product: CASSFRVYEQYF.